The 29 T cell receptor beta chains given below trace back to one sample, sequenced in a study of response to subunit inactivated influenza vaccine. TCRdb re-derived calls from the RT-PCR reads in MiXCR, one entry per CDR3 protein. The table includes more than 700,000 distinct CDR3 sequences, approximately 21% detected once. The input for sequencing was PBMCs from blood, taken more than 4 days after vaccination. The receptor source for this set is a man aged 45-60 years who received an inactivated influenza vaccine.

This sequence joins TRBV5-1 and TRBJ2-7; D remains ambiguous. This CDR3 has 14 residues. V dropped 5 bases and J dropped 0 bases, with 12 bases sitting between them. Germline lookup yields CDR1 SGHRS and CDR2 YFSETQ. CDR3: CASSPTASSYEQYF. The CDR3, as DNA: TGCGCCAGCAGTCCAACAGCTAGCTCCTACGAGCAGTACTTC.

The CDR3 DNA follows: TGCAGTGCGCAGTCTCCGGGACCACAAGAGACCCAGTACTTC. It is translated as CSAQSPGPQETQYF. The genes are TRBV20-1 and TRBJ2-5, with D perhaps being TRBD1 or TRBD2 (5 bases each). CDR1 and CDR2 from the germline V gene are DFQATT and SNEGSKA (reference sequence). Trimming removed 6 bases at V and 2 bases at J, with 16 bases between. The CDR3 sequence is 14 residues long.

V usage is TRBV3-1 and J usage is TRBJ2-3, with a tentative D call TRBD2 (5 bases). The V end was cut by 5 bases, the J end by 8 bases, with 14 bases between. The CDR3 is 13 residues long. The germline V gene encodes CDR1 LGHDT and CDR2 YNNKEL (reference sequence). CDR3 amino acids: CASSSSTEGTQYF. CDR3 DNA sequence: TGTGCCAGCAGCAGTTCAACAGAGGGTACGCAGTATTTT.

V and J are TRBV7-6 and TRBJ2-7, with D uncertain. The V end lost 0 bases, the J end lost 0 bases, and 9 bases lay between the germline ends. From germline, CDR1 is SGHVS and CDR2 FNYEAQ. This CDR3 spans 15 amino acids. The CDR3 loop is CASSLADESSYEQYF. Written as DNA, the CDR3 is TGTGCCAGCAGCTTAGCGGACGAGAGCTCCTACGAGCAGTACTTC. The full variable domain, its missing parts supplied by reference TRBV7-6 and TRBJ2-7, is GAGVSQSPRYKVTKRGQDVALRCDPISGHVSLYWYRQALGQGPEFLTYFNYEAQQDKSGLPNDRFSAERPEGSISTLTIQRTEQRDSAMYRCASSLADESSYEQYFGPGTRLTVT.

There are a few counts of this clonotype. This chain connects TRBV15 to TRBJ2-5; TRBD1 is a possible D gene (6 bases). V was shortened by 0 bases and J by 4 bases, with 15 bases between the two germline ends. The V gene's germline CDR1 is LNHNV and CDR2 YYDKDF (reference sequence). The CDR3 runs to 16 residues. Here the CDR3 DNA reads TGTGCCACCAGCAGAGATCGGGCAGGGGTCGGAGAGACCCAGTACTTC. This codes for CATSRDRAGVGETQYF.

A few counts support this clonotype. This chain connects TRBV7-2 to TRBJ2-1; perhaps TRBD2 as D (6 bases). This CDR3 comprises 15 residues. Germline lookup yields CDR1 SGHTA and CDR2 FQGNSA. Between the trimmed V and J ends, which lost 0 bases and 5 bases, there was a span of 11 bases. This CDR3 reads CASSLARGMHNEQFF. The CDR3 nucleotides are TGTGCCAGCAGCTTAGCCCGGGGGATGCACAATGAGCAGTTCTTC.

V gene TRBV11-1 combines with J gene TRBJ2-1; the match to TRBD2 covers 15 bases. This CDR3 comprises 21 residues. Germline V CDR1 and CDR2: SGHAT, FQDESV (reference sequence). Trimming at V came to 6 bases and at J to 2 bases, leaving 17 bases not matched to a gene. CDR3 amino acids: CASSQFSGQGLAGGPYNEQFF. CDR3 DNA sequence: TGTGCCAGCAGTCAGTTTAGCGGACAAGGACTAGCGGGAGGGCCCTACAATGAGCAGTTCTTC.

This clonotype was detected a few times. The V gene is TRBV5-6, the J gene TRBJ2-3; possibly TRBD1 for D (5 bases). Germline V gene sequence: CDR1 SGHDT, CDR2 YYEEEE. The V and J ends lost 4 bases and 3 bases respectively, with 15 bases between them. The length of the CDR3 is 15 residues. CDR3 DNA sequence: TGTGCCAGCAGCCCTGGGGCTAGGATTACAGATACGCAGTATTTT. It yields the protein CASSPGARITDTQYF.

This clonotype was seen a handful of times. The chain uses TRBV12-3 or TRBV12-4 and TRBJ2-7; D might be TRBD1 (6 bases). V dropped 1 base and J dropped 2 bases, with 12 bases sitting between them. This CDR3 comprises 15 residues. The CDR3 coding sequence is TGTGCCAGCAGTTTAGGTCAGGGGAAGCCCTACGAGCAGTACTTC. It is translated as CASSLGQGKPYEQYF.

This clonotype was found a few times. This chain uses TRBV12-3 or TRBV12-4 with TRBJ2-1; 10 positions match TRBD1. J was trimmed by 1 base and V by 6 bases; bases with no gene match: 0. The CDR3 length is 14 residues. CDR3 sequence: CASRGQGSYNEQFF. The CDR3 region has the DNA TGTGCCAGCAGGGGACAGGGGTCCTACAATGAGCAGTTCTTC.

The rearrangement uses TRBV20-1 and TRBJ2-1; maybe TRBD1 (6 bases). The CDR3 sequence is 15 residues long. Germline values: CDR1 DFQATT, CDR2 SNEGSKA (reference sequence). With 2 bases removed from V and 6 bases from J, the gap between germline ends came to 17 bases. The CDR3 DNA follows: TGCAGTGCTAGATTACACCAGGGGCTCCGCAATGAGCAGTTCTTC. Protein product: CSARLHQGLRNEQFF.

The sample holds a few counts of this clonotype. The chain links TRBV7-2 to TRBJ1-2, with TRBD1 matching 7 bases. The CDR3 consists of 16 residues. The germline V gene has CDR1 SGHTA and CDR2 FQGNSA. V lost 1 base and J lost 4; bases outside the gene matches: 9. In DNA, the CDR3 is TGTGCCAGCAGCTTAGAAGCTGGACAGGTCCCCTATGGCTACACCTTC. This encodes CASSLEAGQVPYGYTF.

This rearrangement joins TRBV7-2 to TRBJ2-5, with a tentative D call TRBD2 (5 bases). Looked up from germline, CDR1 is SGHTA and CDR2 is FQGNSA. CDR3 size: 15 residues. Trimming removed 0 bases at V and 5 bases at J, with 13 bases between. CDR3 sequence reads: CASSLARLTGETQYF. The CDR3 nucleotides read TGTGCCAGCAGCTTAGCTCGGCTTACGGGGGAGACCCAGTACTTC.

The genes are TRBV9 and TRBJ2-2; the D is unclear. CDR3 size: 16 residues. CDR1 and CDR2 (germline): SGDLS, YYNGEE. The germline V and J ends were trimmed by 0 bases and 3 bases, with 12 bases remaining between them. Written as DNA, the CDR3 is TGTGCCAGCAGCGTAGGAGGTTACGGGTACACCGGGGAGCTGTTTTTT. Protein product: CASSVGGYGYTGELFF.

This clonotype was counted between two and nine times. V is TRBV24-1 and J is TRBJ2-5, with 8 positions matching TRBD1. The ends lost 4 bases at V and 1 base at J; junction bases unmatched: 7. The CDR3 loop spans 16 amino acids. Germline values: CDR1 KGHDR, CDR2 SFDVKD. The CDR3 protein is CATSEPRTGLQETQYF. CDR3 coding DNA: TGTGCCACCAGTGAACCCCGGACAGGGCTCCAAGAGACCCAGTACTTC.

Comment on this clonotype: A much larger clone is a single base away; this may be a read error. This rearrangement joins TRBV6-2 or TRBV6-3 to TRBJ2-7, with TRBD2 matching over 7 bases. Germline V gene sequence: CDR1 MNHEY, CDR2 SVGEGT. This CDR3 comprises 17 residues. CDR3 residues: CASSYSGLVGVYYKQYF. The CDR3 coding sequence is TGTGCCAGCAGTTATTCCGGACTAGTGGGGGTATACTACAAGCAGTACTTC.

The chain employs TRBV9 and TRBJ2-1, with 11 nucleotides matching TRBD2. The CDR3 is 16 amino acids. Trimming removed 0 bases from V and 9 bases from J; junction bases left unmatched: 8. Germline assignment: CDR1 SGDLS and CDR2 YYNGEE. CDR3 amino acids: CASSVVSGGASGEQFF. The CDR3, as DNA: TGTGCCAGCAGCGTAGTTAGCGGGGGGGCCTCCGGTGAGCAGTTCTTC.

This clonotype was found a few times. One end of the junction varies from germline; a read error may be responsible. The chain recombines TRBV7-9 with TRBJ2-3; 8 bases are a match to TRBD2. Germline values: CDR1 SEHNR, CDR2 FQNEAQ (reference sequence). This CDR3 is built from 13 residues. CDR3 amino acids: CASSLAGPDTQYF. As DNA, the CDR3 is TGTGCCAGCAGTTTAGCGGGGCCAGATACGCAGTATTTT.

With respect to this clonotype: A junction end diverges from the germline sequence, so it may reflect a read error. The chain has TRBV12-3 or TRBV12-4 and TRBJ2-7; 10 nucleotides line up with TRBD2. The CDR3 loop spans 15 amino acids. The CDR3 sequence: CASRAASGGSYEKYF. The CDR3 DNA sequence: TGTGCCAGCAGGGCGGCTAGCGGGGGTTCCTACGAGAAGTACTTC.

The chain uses TRBV21-1 and TRBJ2-2; the D segment call TRBD2 is taken from the table without a DNA check. TRBV21-1 is a pseudogene locus. The CDR3 has 18 amino acids. CDR3 sequence reads: CASGNAGGALANTGELFF. Written as DNA, the CDR3 is TGTGCCAGCGGAAACGCGGGAGGGGCTTTGGCGAACACCGGGGAGCTGTTTTTT.

The CDR3 nucleotides read TGCAGTGCCCGGGACTCGAGATCTGACGAGACCCAGTACTTC. Amino acid sequence: CSARDSRSDETQYF. The V call is TRBV20-1, the J call TRBJ2-5, with D perhaps TRBD2 (6 bases). Deletions cut 6 bases from V and 5 bases from J, with 19 bases between. The CDR3 length is 14 residues. The germline V gene has CDR1 DFQATT and CDR2 SNEGSKA (reference sequence).

The chain recombines TRBV5-1 with TRBJ2-1; 12 nucleotides line up with TRBD1. Germline assignment: CDR1 SGHRS and CDR2 YFSETQ. V shed 4 bases and J 4 bases; nucleotides not matched to a gene: 3. The CDR3 runs to 15 residues. The CDR3, as DNA: TGCGCCAGCAGCCGGGACAGGGGGCTTTACAATGAGCAGTTCTTC. Its translation: CASSRDRGLYNEQFF.

The V gene is TRBV29-1, the J gene TRBJ2-1; tentative D call: TRBD2 (6 bases). Trimming took 5 bases from V and 3 from J, leaving 17 bases between them. Germline CDR1 and CDR2: SQVTM and ANQGSEA. The CDR3 is 15 amino acids. The CDR3 region is CSVQRRGRNYNEQFF. In DNA, the CDR3 is TGCAGCGTTCAAAGGCGGGGTCGAAACTACAATGAGCAGTTCTTC.

This clonotype was found a few times. The CDR3 region has the DNA TGTGCCACCAGTCCGGTTGGGTTCGCGAACACCGGGGAGCTGTTTTTT. It encodes CATSPVGFANTGELFF. The chain couples TRBV24-1 to TRBJ2-2; D remains ambiguous. CDR1 KGHDR and CDR2 SFDVKD come from the germline V gene. The CDR3 consists of 16 residues. V gave up 6 bases and J gave up 0 bases, with 13 bases separating them.

The V gene is TRBV5-1, the J gene TRBJ2-7; no definite D call. Looked up from germline, CDR1 is SGHRS and CDR2 is YFSETQ. The ends were cut back, 4 bases at V and 1 base at J, with 12 bases in the middle. There are 14 residues in the CDR3. CDR3 in DNA: TGCGCCAGCAGCCCCGTCGAAATGTCCTACGAGCAGTACTTC. Translation: CASSPVEMSYEQYF. Looking up the rest from reference TRBV5-1 and TRBJ2-7 gives the full variable domain: KAGVTQTPRYLIKTRGQQVTLSCSPISGHRSVSWYQQTPGQGLQFLFEYFSETQRNKGNFPGRFSGRQFSNSRSEMNVSTLELGDSALYLCASSPVEMSYEQYFGPGTRLTVT.

In its sample, this clonotype was seen a few times. The chain recombines TRBV5-5 with TRBJ2-7; a weak D match, TRBD2 (5 bases). Germline CDR1 reads SGHKS; CDR2 reads YYEKEE (reference sequence). The CDR3 spans 16 residues. V gave up 1 base and J gave up 0 bases, with 14 bases separating them. This CDR3 reads CASSLITRGFSYEQYF. DNA for the CDR3: TGTGCCAGCAGCTTGATCACGAGAGGGTTCTCCTACGAGCAGTACTTC.

The table lists this clonotype with a count of one. The chain joins TRBV10-3 to TRBJ1-1; 7 bases line up with TRBD1. Germline V lookup: CDR1 ENHRY, CDR2 SYGVKD. With 4 bases clipped from V and 1 base from J, the junction kept 15 bases outside the gene matches. The length of the CDR3 is 18 residues. The CDR3 nucleotides are TGTGCCATCAGTGTAGCACGGACAGGTCGAGGGGCGAACACTGAAGCTTTCTTT. Translation: CAISVARTGRGANTEAFF.

V usage is TRBV6-1 and J usage is TRBJ2-5, with 10 bases identical to TRBD1. V shed 1 base and J 7 bases; nucleotides not matched to a gene: 6. Germline loops: CDR1 MNHNS, CDR2 SASEGT. This CDR3 has 15 residues. As DNA, the CDR3 is TGTGCCAGCAGTGAAGGGACAGGGGGATTAGGGACCCAGTACTTC. Protein: CASSEGTGGLGTQYF.

In this sample, this clonotype turned up many times. V usage is TRBV10-3 and J usage is TRBJ2-1, with TRBD2 identical over 8 bases. There are 15 residues in the CDR3. Germline loops: CDR1 ENHRY, CDR2 SYGVKD. Germline trimming cut 5 bases from V and 0 bases from J; bases unmatched to any gene: 3. The CDR3 here is CAISKTSDSYNEQFF. CDR3 nucleotide sequence: TGTGCCATCAGTAAGACTAGCGACTCCTACAATGAGCAGTTCTTC.